Presented here are 28 T cell receptor beta chains from one specimen sequenced in a study of PD-L1 blockade in urothelial cancer. Only in-frame clones appear in the TCRdb table, and some are missing; sequencing was by immunoSEQ multiplex PCR. The sample includes roughly 100,000 clones, 75% to 90% of them seen just once. Noted time point: peripheral blood 6 weeks after treatment start. Source: PBMCs, taken around atezolizumab (anti-PD-L1) treatment. These receptors were taken from a man between 65 and 85 years old with urothelial cancer.

V gene TRBV21-1 combines with J gene TRBJ2-3; TRBD1 is the table's D call, not checked against the DNA. TRBV21-1 is recorded as a pseudogene. The CDR3 length is 21 residues. The CDR3 loop reads CASSTPEGQPVCRESTDTQYF. For the CDR3, the DNA is TGTGCCAGCAGCACCCCGGAGGGACAGCCTGTCTGTCGGGAGTCCACAGATACGCAGTATTTT.

This chain links TRBV5-1 with TRBJ2-5; the match to TRBD2 covers 8 bases. Germline CDR1 reads SGHRS; CDR2 reads YFSETQ. The CDR3 extends over 16 amino acids. V gave up 4 bases and J gave up 2 bases; unmatched junction bases: 10. In DNA, the CDR3 is TGCGCCAGCAGCAGGGCGGCGGGAGGTACACAAGAGACCCAGTACTTC. It translates to CASSRAAGGTQETQYF.

This sequence joins TRBV2 and TRBJ2-5; 14 nucleotides align to TRBD2. Germline values: CDR1 SNHLY, CDR2 FYNNEI. This CDR3 contains 15 residues. With V trimmed by 6 bases and J by 4 bases, 4 bases remained unmatched. The CDR3 here is CASRGTSGGRETQYF. The CDR3 nucleotides are TGTGCCAGCAGAGGGACTAGCGGGGGTAGAGAGACCCAGTACTTC. The full variable domain, with the rest looked up from reference TRBV2 and TRBJ2-5, is EPEVTQTPSHQVTQMGQEVILRCVPISNHLYFYWYRQILGQKVEFLVSFYNNEISEKSEIFDDQFSVERPDGSNFTLKIRSTKLEDSAMYFCASRGTSGGRETQYFGPGTRLLVL.

The gene calls are TRBV12-5 and TRBJ1-1; D ambiguous. With 5 bases removed from V and 0 bases from J, the gap between germline ends came to 10 bases. Per the germline V gene, CDR1 is LGHNT and CDR2 is FRNRAP. This CDR3 is built from 14 residues. The CDR3 protein is CASGTFSLNTEAFF. The CDR3 coding sequence is TGTGCTAGTGGTACATTTTCACTGAACACTGAAGCTTTCTTT.

This rearrangement joins TRBV21-1 to TRBJ1-6. TRBV21-1 is flagged as a pseudogene. CDR3 length: 17 residues. CDR3 nucleotide sequence: TGTGCCAGCAGCAGGGGGGGCCGGGACCGGGACAATTCACCCCTCCACTTT. Translation: CASSRGGRDRDNSPLHF.

This chain connects TRBV5-8 to TRBJ1-2; D call uncertain. V dropped 4 bases and J dropped 1 base, with 5 bases sitting between them. Germline CDR1 and CDR2: SGHTS and YDEGEE. The CDR3 is 12 residues long. CDR3 bases: TGTGCCAGCAGCCTAATTAACTATGGCTACACCTTC. This encodes CASSLINYGYTF.

This rearrangement joins TRBV7-8 to TRBJ1-1, with a tentative D call TRBD1 (6 bases). Per germline, CDR1 SGHVS and CDR2 FQNEAQ. This CDR3 has 14 residues. With 1 base removed from V and 1 base from J, the gap between germline ends came to 7 bases. CDR3 nucleotides: TGTGCCAGCAGCTTAGTGGGACAGAACACTGAAGCTTTCTTT. Residues: CASSLVGQNTEAFF. The complete variable domain, with remaining parts taken from reference TRBV7-8 and TRBJ1-1, reads GAGVSQSPRYKVAKRGQDVALRCDPISGHVSLFWYQQALGQGPEFLTYFQNEAQLDKSGLPSDRFFAERPEGSVSTLKIQRTQQEDSAVYLCASSLVGQNTEAFFGQGTRLTVV.

This clone has a handful of counts. The V and J genes are TRBV2 and TRBJ2-1, with D perhaps matching TRBD2 (5 bases). With 7 bases removed from V and 4 bases from J, the gap between germline ends came to 14 bases. Germline-derived CDR1 and CDR2 are SNHLY and FYNNEI. The CDR3 has 14 amino acids. Written as DNA, the CDR3 is TGTGCCAGCAATTATCGCAGCGGTTACAATGAGCAGTTCTTC. Translating it yields CASNYRSGYNEQFF.

This clone showed up just once. The rearrangement links TRBV19 to TRBJ1-5, with 9 bases matching TRBD1. Germline V CDR1 and CDR2: LNHDA, SQIVND (reference sequence). The CDR3 has 15 residues. V shed 5 bases, J shed 6 bases, and the junction held 8 bases outside the gene matches. The CDR3 spells CASSSQGQGLQPQHF. The CDR3 DNA sequence: TGTGCCAGTAGTTCCCAGGGACAGGGTCTTCAGCCCCAGCATTTT.

The table lists this clone with a count of one. The chain has TRBV5-4 and TRBJ2-5; 7 positions agree with TRBD2. V dropped 4 bases and J dropped 5; count of bases not matched to a gene: 14. Germline values: CDR1 SGHNT, CDR2 YYREEE (reference sequence). The CDR3 loop spans 16 amino acids. In DNA, the CDR3 is TGTGCCAGCAGCCTTCCCGGGACTACCTTCAGTGAGACCCAGTACTTC. Its protein is CASSLPGTTFSETQYF.

The chain couples TRBV11-2 to TRBJ2-3; the D gene is possibly TRBD2 (7 bases). V dropped 0 bases and J dropped 1 base, with 20 bases sitting between them. The V gene's germline CDR1 is SGHAT and CDR2 FQNNGV. The length of the CDR3 is 19 residues. The CDR3 nucleotides are TGTGCCAGCAGCTTAGATCGGGGCGAGGGGGGGCGTGGCACAGATACGCAGTATTTT. This encodes CASSLDRGEGGRGTDTQYF.

The rearrangement joins TRBV7-6 to TRBJ1-1, with 7 nucleotides matching TRBD1. The germline CDR1 and CDR2 sequences are SGHVS and FNYEAQ. V shed 5 bases and J 5 bases; nucleotides not matched to a gene: 8. There are 14 residues in the CDR3. CDR3 in amino acids: CASSRNSGGTEAFF. CDR3 bases: TGTGCCAGCAGCCGAAACTCAGGGGGAACTGAAGCTTTCTTT.

The chain links TRBV5-4 to TRBJ2-1, with 11 bases fitting TRBD2. Germline V lookup: CDR1 SGHNT, CDR2 YYREEE (reference sequence). The CDR3 is 16 amino acids. J was trimmed by 4 bases and V by 0 bases; bases with no gene match: 3. Here the CDR3 reads CASSLGPSGRYNEQFF. In DNA, the CDR3 is TGTGCCAGCAGCTTGGGCCCTAGCGGGAGGTACAATGAGCAGTTCTTC.

The rearrangement joins TRBV6-5 to TRBJ2-3; 11 bases are a match to TRBD2. Germline assignment: CDR1 MNHEY and CDR2 SVGAGI. The CDR3 length is 15 residues. The junction had 4 bases not matched to a gene; V was cut back by 6 bases and J by 2 bases. The CDR3 protein is CASRKLAGDTDTQYF. The DNA of the CDR3 is TGTGCCAGCAGAAAACTAGCGGGGGACACAGATACGCAGTATTTT.

This clone was seen only once. Other DNA sequences in this specimen translate into the identical CDR3. The V call is TRBV5-4, the J call TRBJ1-1, with D maybe TRBD1 (5 bases). V lost 2 bases and J 4 bases, leaving 9 bases between the germline ends. This CDR3 region has 13 residues. The germline V gene has CDR1 SGHNT and CDR2 YYREEE (reference sequence). The CDR3 loop reads CASSFFGGTEAFF. CDR3 bases: TGTGCCAGCAGCTTCTTCGGGGGCACTGAAGCTTTCTTT.

The V call is TRBV25-1, the J call TRBJ1-1, with 8 nucleotides matching TRBD1. V lost 6 bases to trimming and J lost 1 base; unmatched junction nucleotides: 4. The CDR3 runs to 14 residues. Looked up from germline, CDR1 is MGHDK and CDR2 is SYGVNS. In DNA form, the CDR3 reads TGTGCCAGCAGCCAGGGACAGGCGAACACTGAAGCTTTCTTT. Its protein is CASSQGQANTEAFF.

The rearrangement links TRBV7-9 to TRBJ2-2; D may be TRBD1 (6 bases). The CDR3 contains 16 residues. The V and J ends lost 8 bases and 2 bases respectively, with 18 bases between them. Germline V gene data show CDR1 as SEHNR and CDR2 as FQNEAQ (reference sequence). CDR3 amino acids: CASHFRSRGNTGELFF. The DNA for the CDR3 is TGTGCCAGCCATTTCCGGTCCAGGGGTAACACCGGGGAGCTGTTTTTT.

The chain's CDR3 is CASRRGGSYNSPLHF. The CDR3 region has the DNA TGCGCCAGCCGCCGAGGGGGTTCCTATAATTCACCCCTCCACTTT. The genes are TRBV5-1 and TRBJ1-6; TRBD1 might be the D (6 bases). This CDR3 is 15 amino acids long. With 7 bases removed from V and 1 base from J, the gap between germline ends came to 12 bases. CDR1 is SGHRS, CDR2 YFSETQ, per germline.

The chain carries TRBV7-2 and TRBJ2-5; 7 bases line up with TRBD1. The germline V gene has CDR1 SGHTA and CDR2 FQGNSA. After removal of 4 bases from V and 4 bases from J, the junction contained 12 bases not matched to a gene. The CDR3 is 16 residues long. CDR3 protein: CASSSPPGQLSETQYF. CDR3 bases: TGTGCCAGCAGCTCTCCGCCGGGACAGCTATCAGAGACCCAGTACTTC.

This clone occurred once. V gene TRBV27 combines with J gene TRBJ2-7; no clear D gene. The CDR3 contains 13 residues. Trimming shortened V by 3 bases and J by 0 bases, and 6 bases separated the two germline ends. Germline CDR1 reads MNHEY; CDR2 reads SMNVEV (reference sequence). The CDR3 is CASSFGGSYEQYF. For the CDR3, the DNA is TGTGCCAGCAGTTTTGGCGGCTCCTACGAGCAGTACTTC.

The rearrangement links TRBV7-2 to TRBJ1-1; 7 positions match TRBD1. Germline V gene sequence: CDR1 SGHTA, CDR2 FQGNSA. The J segment lost 0 bases and the V segment lost 3 bases, leaving 1 base of the junction unmatched. The CDR3 sequence is 14 residues long. The CDR3, as DNA: TGTGCCAGCAGCTTGGGACAGCTGAACACTGAAGCTTTCTTT. It yields the protein CASSLGQLNTEAFF.

In this sample, this clone turned up a few times. This chain connects TRBV9 to TRBJ1-1, with D possibly being TRBD1 (5 bases). This CDR3 contains 14 residues. V lost 2 bases and J lost 4, with 12 bases in between. Germline V gene lookup returns CDR1 SGDLS and CDR2 YYNGEE. CDR3 DNA sequence: TGTGCCAGCAGCGTGGGGGGGAAATCCACTGAAGCTTTCTTT. This sequence encodes CASSVGGKSTEAFF.

This rearrangement joins TRBV10-3 to TRBJ2-3, with TRBD2 identical over 10 bases. The CDR3 sequence is 17 residues long. CDR1 and CDR2 (germline): ENHRY, SYGVKD. V shed 0 bases and J 5 bases; nucleotides not matched to a gene: 8. The CDR3, as DNA: TGTGCCATCAGTGAGTCGGATCTAGCGGGGGCAGGAGATACGCAGTATTTT. Translation: CAISESDLAGAGDTQYF.

CDR3 DNA sequence: TGTGCCAGCAGCTTTTCCACAGGGGTTGTGGAAGCTTTCTTT. It codes for CASSFSTGVVEAFF. The chain couples TRBV5-5 to TRBJ1-1, with 7 bases lining up with TRBD1. V lost 2 bases, J lost 8 bases, and 9 bases stayed unmatched. The length of the CDR3 is 14 residues. Germline loops: CDR1 SGHKS, CDR2 YYEKEE (reference sequence).

This sequence joins TRBV28 and TRBJ2-1, with TRBD1 as a possible D gene (7 bases). V lost 10 bases and J lost 3, with 13 bases in between. Germline CDR1 is MDHEN and CDR2 is SYDVKM. CDR3 size: 13 residues. The CDR3: CATRQGLYNEQFF. CDR3 coding DNA: TGTGCCACAAGACAGGGACTCTACAATGAGCAGTTCTTC.

V and J are TRBV7-9 and TRBJ2-7; weak D call: TRBD2 (8 bases). The V gene's germline CDR1 is SEHNR and CDR2 FQNEAQ (reference sequence). Trimming cost V 5 bases and J 3 bases, with 17 bases left between them. The CDR3 has 15 residues. This chain's CDR3 is CASSPGGGDLYEQYF. As DNA, the CDR3 is TGTGCCAGCAGCCCGGGAGGGGGCGATCTCTACGAGCAGTACTTC. Drawing the rest from reference TRBV7-9 and TRBJ2-7, the complete variable domain is DTGVSQNPRHKITKRGQNVTFRCDPISEHNRLYWYRQTLGQGPEFLTYFQNEAQLEKSRLLSDRFSAERPKGSFSTLEIQRTEQGDSAMYLCASSPGGGDLYEQYFGPGTRLTVT.

The genes are TRBV7-2 and TRBJ1-1; 8 bases line up with TRBD1. Germline V gene sequence: CDR1 SGHTA, CDR2 FQGNSA. The CDR3 has 15 amino acids. After removal of 3 bases from V and 4 bases from J, the junction contained 7 bases not matched to a gene. CDR3 nucleotides: TGTGCCAGCAGCTTCCTCGGACAGGGAATCACTGAAGCTTTCTTT. Translation gives CASSFLGQGITEAFF.

The rearrangement links TRBV6-1 to TRBJ1-2; weak D call: TRBD1 (6 bases). The V end lost 7 bases, the J end lost 3 bases, and 15 bases lay between the germline ends. The CDR3 is 14 amino acids. From germline, CDR1 is MNHNS and CDR2 SASEGT. The CDR3 sequence: CASTEGGLDYGYTF. CDR3 in DNA: TGTGCCAGCACCGAGGGGGGGCTTGACTATGGCTACACCTTC.